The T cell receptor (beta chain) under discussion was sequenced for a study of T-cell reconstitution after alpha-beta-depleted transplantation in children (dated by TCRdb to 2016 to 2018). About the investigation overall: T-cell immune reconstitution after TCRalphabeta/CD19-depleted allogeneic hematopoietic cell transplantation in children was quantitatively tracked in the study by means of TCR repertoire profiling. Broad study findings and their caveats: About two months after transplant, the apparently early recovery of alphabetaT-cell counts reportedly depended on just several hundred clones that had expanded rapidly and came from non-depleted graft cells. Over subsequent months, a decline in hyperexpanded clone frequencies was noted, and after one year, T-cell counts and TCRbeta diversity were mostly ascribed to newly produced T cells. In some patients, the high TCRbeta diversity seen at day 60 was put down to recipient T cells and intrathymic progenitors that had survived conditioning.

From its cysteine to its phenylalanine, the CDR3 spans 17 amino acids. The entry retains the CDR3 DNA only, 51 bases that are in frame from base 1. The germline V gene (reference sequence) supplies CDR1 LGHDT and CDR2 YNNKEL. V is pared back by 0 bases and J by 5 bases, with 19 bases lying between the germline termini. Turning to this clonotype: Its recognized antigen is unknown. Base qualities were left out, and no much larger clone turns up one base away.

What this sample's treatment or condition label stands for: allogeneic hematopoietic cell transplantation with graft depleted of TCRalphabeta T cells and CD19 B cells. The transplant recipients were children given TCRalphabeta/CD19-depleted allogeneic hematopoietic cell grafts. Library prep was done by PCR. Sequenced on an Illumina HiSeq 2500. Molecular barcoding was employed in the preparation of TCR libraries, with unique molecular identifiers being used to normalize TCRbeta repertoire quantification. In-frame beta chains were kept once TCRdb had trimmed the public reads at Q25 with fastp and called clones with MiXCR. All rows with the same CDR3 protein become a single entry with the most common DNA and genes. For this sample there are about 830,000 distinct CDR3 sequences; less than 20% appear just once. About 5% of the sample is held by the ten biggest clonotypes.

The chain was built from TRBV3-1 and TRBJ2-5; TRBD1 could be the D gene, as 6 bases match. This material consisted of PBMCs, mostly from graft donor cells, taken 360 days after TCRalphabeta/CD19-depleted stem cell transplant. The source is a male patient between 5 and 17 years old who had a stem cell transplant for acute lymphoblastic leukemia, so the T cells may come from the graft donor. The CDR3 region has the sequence CASSQEAERGYEETQYF. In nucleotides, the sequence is TGTGCCAGCAGCCAAGAGGCGGAGAGGGGGTATGAGGAGACCCAGTACTTC.